The rows below give T cell receptor beta chains drawn from one sample of a study of blood T cell repertoires in COVID-19. Clones were read by immunoSEQ multiplex PCR, and TCRdb kept only the in-frame ones, dropping some. The sample holds 14,000 to 15,000 clones, around 94% seen once. The source material was peripheral blood. These receptors all come from a human donor with active COVID-19. The donor label of this sample is uncertain. The CDR3 runs from the conserved cysteine through the conserved F or W. Fields, in order: V gene, D gene, clone size, J gene, CDR3 DNA, CDR3 protein. D genes are given only for firm matches. Rows give clone size only sometimes, using once, few, many, or a class for an expanded clone.

TRBV5-1,-,once,TRBJ1-5,TGCGCCAGCAGCTTGGTTGCGATGGGAGGGACCAATCAGCCCCAGCATTTT,CASSLVAMGGTNQPQHF
TRBV5-1,-,-,TRBJ1-2,TGCGCCAGCAGCTTGGCCACCGGAGGAACGGGCGGCTACACCTTC,CASSLATGGTGGYTF
TRBV9,-,-,TRBJ1-1,TGTGCCAGCAGCGTAGACCAGGGCCAGTTGAACACTGAAGCTTTCTTT,CASSVDQGQLNTEAFF
TRBV7-2,-,-,TRBJ2-2,TGTGCCAGCAGCTTCCAGGGTTCCGGGGAGCTGTTTTTT,CASSFQGSGELFF
TRBV6-5,-,-,TRBJ1-4,TGTGCCAGCAGCGATAGGGGGGGTAATGAAAAACTGTTTTTT,CASSDRGGNEKLFF
TRBV6-5,-,-,TRBJ1-1,TGTGCCAGCAGTTCGTATACGGGAGCTTGGAACACTGAAGCTTTCTTT,CASSSYTGAWNTEAFF
TRBV30,-,once,TRBJ1-1,TGTGCCTGGAACTACAGGGCGGGCACTGAAGCTTTCTTT,CAWNYRAGTEAFF
TRBV18,-,-,TRBJ2-7,TGTGCCAGCTCACCAAGGGGGGGCGAGCAGTACTTC,CASSPRGGEQYF
TRBV18,TRBD2,-,TRBJ2-5,TGTGCCAGCTCACAAAATACCGGGACTAGCAGAGAGACCCAGTACTTC,CASSQNTGTSRETQYF
TRBV2,-,-,TRBJ2-7,TGTGCCAGCAGTACAGGGTTGGGGCAGTACTTC,CASSTGLGQYF
TRBV7-6,TRBD2,-,TRBJ2-3,TGTGCCAGCAGCTTAGCGGGGCGGGAGGGACCCACAGATACGCAGTATTTT,CASSLAGREGPTDTQYF
TRBV5-1,-,-,TRBJ2-5,TGCGCCAGCAGCTTATACGGACTCCCTGTAGAGACCCAGTACTTC,CASSLYGLPVETQYF
TRBV5-5,TRBD1,-,TRBJ1-2,TGTGCCAGCAGCCCCGGACAGGGGACCTATGGCTACACCTTC,CASSPGQGTYGYTF
TRBV3-1/TRBV3-2,TRBD1,-,TRBJ1-1,TGTGCCAGCAGCTTGACAGGGTTCATCTCTGAAGCTTTCTTT,CASSLTGFISEAFF
TRBV6-1,TRBD1,-,TRBJ1-5,TGTGCCAGCAGTGTGAGGATGGGACAGGGGGCTGATCAGCCCCAGCATTTT,CASSVRMGQGADQPQHF
TRBV3-1/TRBV3-2,-,-,TRBJ1-6,TGTGCCAGCAGCCGGACAGTCTATAATTCACCCCTCCACTTT,CASSRTVYNSPLHF
TRBV18,TRBD2,-,TRBJ2-2,TGTGCCAGCTCACCAGGCGGGGGGGCCACCACCGGGGAGCTGTTTTTT,CASSPGGGATTGELFF
TRBV5-8,-,few,TRBJ2-2,TGTGCCAGCAGCAGCCAGGGCGCCGGGGAGCTGTTTTTT,CASSSQGAGELFF
TRBV7-6,TRBD2,-,TRBJ2-5,TGTGCCAGCAGCAGGACATTACTAGCGGGAGGGCCCTCGGGAGAGACCCAGTACTTC,CASSRTLLAGGPSGETQYF
TRBV6-6,TRBD1,once,TRBJ1-5,TGTGCCAGCACGACAGGGATCCAGCCCCAGCATTTT,CASTTGIQPQHF
TRBV3-1/TRBV3-2,TRBD2,-,TRBJ2-1,TGTGCCAGCAGTCCTCAAGGACTAGCGGGAGGGATCTTCTCCTACAATGAGCAGTTCTTC,CASSPQGLAGGIFSYNEQFF
TRBV21-1,-,-,TRBJ2-5,TGTGCCAGCAGCAATCCCGGCCACCCCCACCCGGCAGGCCAAAAACAAGAGACCCAGTACTTC,CASSNPGHPHPAGQKQETQYF
TRBV10-3,-,-,TRBJ2-3,TGTGCCATCAGTCAGGGGAGCACAGATACGCAGTATTTT,CAISQGSTDTQYF
TRBV10-3,TRBD2,-,TRBJ2-7,TGTGCCATCAGTGCGAGGGCTAGCGGGAGTGGTGGCTACGAGCAGTACTTC,CAISARASGSGGYEQYF